This entry lists 23 T cell receptor beta chains sequenced from one sample in a study of shared clonotypes between healthy human individuals. Profiling relied on immunoSEQ multiplex PCR, and the TCRdb table lists in-frame clones only, not all of them. The sample yields more than 450,000 clones, 60% to 85% seen once. The specimen was PBMCs. These receptors originate from a woman aged 40-49 years in good health. Some clones in this sample may be carry-over from other donors' samples.

V usage is TRBV7-9 and J usage is TRBJ2-3, with D maybe TRBD2 (5 bases). Trimming took 1 base from V and 2 from J, leaving 16 bases between them. The CDR3 has 17 amino acids. Germline V gene data show CDR1 as SEHNR and CDR2 as FQNEAQ (reference sequence). CDR3 bases: TGTGCCAGCAGCTTAGGCCCCTGGGAGTCTTTCACAGATACGCAGTATTTT. Protein product: CASSLGPWESFTDTQYF. The variable domain in full, with the rest retrieved from reference TRBV7-9 and TRBJ2-3, is DTGVSQNPRHKITKRGQNVTFRCDPISEHNRLYWYRQTLGQGPEFLTYFQNEAQLEKSRLLSDRFSAERPKGSFSTLEIQRTEQGDSAMYLCASSLGPWESFTDTQYFGPGTRLTVL.

The chain joins TRBV9 to TRBJ2-3; 10 bases fit TRBD2. Germline CDR1 SGDLS, CDR2 YYNGEE. This CDR3 region has 17 residues. V dropped 0 bases and J dropped 2; count of bases not matched to a gene: 6. The CDR3 DNA reads as TGTGCCAGCAGCGTAGGTTCCGGGACTAGCGCCACAGATACGCAGTATTTT. It is translated as CASSVGSGTSATDTQYF.

The chain employs TRBV5-1 and TRBJ1-2; 11 positions match TRBD1. CDR1 is SGHRS and CDR2 is YFSETQ in the germline V gene. The CDR3 sequence is 14 residues long. With V trimmed by 4 bases and J by 7 bases, 6 bases remained unmatched. This chain's CDR3 is CASSPTGTGGGYTF. The CDR3 DNA reads as TGCGCCAGCAGCCCAACGGGGACAGGGGGTGGCTACACCTTC.

V and J are TRBV2 and TRBJ2-1, with 8 positions matching TRBD2. The germline CDR1 and CDR2 sequences are SNHLY and FYNNEI. The CDR3 totals 15 residues. V shed 6 bases, J shed 7 bases, and the junction held 11 bases outside the gene matches. Here the CDR3 reads CASSKGLAYLNEQFF. In nucleotides, the CDR3 is TGTGCCAGCAGCAAAGGACTAGCTTACCTGAATGAGCAGTTCTTC.

CDR3 amino acids: CASRLAGEQYF. Here the CDR3 DNA reads TGTGCCAGCAGGCTGGCGGGGGAGCAGTACTTC. The rearrangement joins TRBV28 to TRBJ2-7; D is possibly TRBD2 (6 bases). Trimming removed 6 bases from V and 7 bases from J, with 10 bases in between. Germline values: CDR1 MDHEN, CDR2 SYDVKM. This CDR3 has 11 amino acids.

The chain has TRBV6-5 and TRBJ1-5; unclear D gene. CDR1 and CDR2 (germline): MNHEY, SVGAGI. Trimming removed 6 bases from V and 5 bases from J, with 14 bases in between. This CDR3 spans 14 amino acids. CDR3 in DNA: TGTGCCAGCAGCCCCTCAAGTGGGGATCAGCCCCAGCATTTT. It codes for CASSPSSGDQPQHF.

This chain connects TRBV28 to TRBJ1-3, with D tentatively TRBD1 (6 bases). CDR1 is MDHEN, CDR2 SYDVKM, per germline. V gave up 7 bases and J gave up 1 base, with 17 bases separating them. CDR3 length equals 16 residues. Here the CDR3 reads CASNPGDISSGNTIYF. CDR3 bases: TGTGCCAGCAACCCAGGGGACATCAGTTCTGGAAACACCATATATTTT.

The rearrangement joins TRBV7-9 to TRBJ1-3, with 7 bases identical to TRBD1. The germline V gene encodes CDR1 SEHNR and CDR2 FQNEAQ (reference sequence). CDR3 length: 14 amino acids. V lost 5 bases and J lost 2; bases outside the gene matches: 3. The CDR3 sequence: CASSQQGTGNTIYF. In nucleotides, the CDR3 is TGTGCCAGCAGCCAACAGGGGACTGGAAACACCATATATTTT.

Only one count was recorded for this clone. The chain recombines TRBV27 with TRBJ2-7, with 7 bases fitting TRBD2. Trimming at V came to 6 bases and at J to 3 bases, leaving 8 bases not matched to a gene. The CDR3 has 14 amino acids. The germline CDR1 and CDR2 sequences are MNHEY and SMNVEV (reference sequence). The DNA of the CDR3 is TGTGCCAGCAGAGTGGGGCTAGCGGTCTACGAGCAGTACTTC. Residues: CASRVGLAVYEQYF.

This rearrangement joins TRBV20-1 to TRBJ2-1, with D tentatively TRBD2 (6 bases). With 5 bases removed from V and 8 bases from J, the gap between germline ends came to 10 bases. The CDR3 length is 11 residues. Germline V CDR1 and CDR2: DFQATT, SNEGSKA (reference sequence). The CDR3 DNA is TGCAGTGCTTCCTGGGGGGATGAGCAGTTCTTC. Encoded protein: CSASWGDEQFF.

This clone was observed a few times. At the DNA level, this CDR3 is encoded by other sequences in the same sample as well. The genes are TRBV19 and TRBJ1-5; unclear D gene. V was pared by 5 bases and J by 2 bases, with 7 bases between. Germline V gene sequence: CDR1 LNHDA, CDR2 SQIVND (reference sequence). The CDR3 has 13 residues. CDR3 DNA sequence: TGTGCCAGTAGTTCCCAGGGCAATCAGCCCCAGCATTTT. This encodes CASSSQGNQPQHF.

The V gene is TRBV29-1, the J gene TRBJ2-2, with D perhaps being TRBD1 or TRBD2 (5 bases each). V was clipped by 3 bases and J by 7 bases, with 15 bases between them. Germline CDR1 SQVTM, CDR2 ANQGSEA. CDR3 length equals 14 residues. CDR3 in DNA: TGCAGCGTTGATATCGGGGTGAGGGGCGGGGAGCTGTTTTTT. Translation: CSVDIGVRGGELFF.

In its sample, this clone was seen once. The chain recombines TRBV5-5 with TRBJ1-4; 7 bases map to TRBD1. The junction had 5 bases not matched to a gene; V was cut back by 2 bases and J by 4 bases. CDR3 size: 15 residues. The germline V gene encodes CDR1 SGHKS and CDR2 YYEKEE (reference sequence). As DNA, the CDR3 is TGTGCCAGCAGCTTAAGAGGGGGCCTTAATGAAAAACTGTTTTTT. Its protein is CASSLRGGLNEKLFF.

This rearrangement joins TRBV5-1 to TRBJ2-7; D perhaps matches TRBD2 (7 bases). The CDR3 is made up of 16 amino acids. From germline, CDR1 is SGHRS and CDR2 YFSETQ. The V gene lost 4 bases and the J gene lost 4 bases, with 21 bases spanning the gap. CDR3 bases: TGCGCCAGCAGCGCAAGAGGGGGGGCCGCTAGATACGAGCAGTACTTC. It is translated as CASSARGGAARYEQYF.

The V call is TRBV9, the J call TRBJ2-2; 10 bases are a match to TRBD1. The ends lost 0 bases at V and 5 bases at J; junction bases unmatched: 4. The CDR3 is 16 residues long. Germline V gene sequence: CDR1 SGDLS, CDR2 YYNGEE. The CDR3 here is CASSVVGTGVTGELFF. In DNA, the CDR3 is TGTGCCAGCAGCGTAGTCGGGACAGGGGTTACCGGGGAGCTGTTTTTT.

This chain uses TRBV4-3 with TRBJ2-7; 9 positions agree with TRBD2. CDR3 length: 18 residues. The germline gives CDR1 LGHNA, CDR2 YSLEER. V lost 0 bases and J lost 3; bases outside the gene matches: 12. The CDR3 bases are TGCGCCAGCAGCCAAGAGGAAATTCTAGCGGGAAGGGTCTACGAGCAGTACTTC. Its translation is CASSQEEILAGRVYEQYF.

The chain links TRBV5-1 to TRBJ2-2; TRBD2 matches at 9 bases. With V trimmed by 4 bases and J by 0 bases, 1 base remained unmatched. Germline-derived CDR1 and CDR2 are SGHRS and YFSETQ. This CDR3 contains 15 residues. The CDR3 region has the DNA TGCGCCAGCAGCCGACTAGCGGCGAACACCGGGGAGCTGTTTTTT. Residues: CASSRLAANTGELFF.

This rearrangement joins TRBV19 to TRBJ2-7; 9 nucleotides align to TRBD1. CDR3 length: 17 residues. The trim removed 4 bases at V and 0 bases at J, leaving 10 bases unmatched. CDR1 is LNHDA, CDR2 SQIVND, per germline (reference sequence). In DNA, the CDR3 is TGTGCCAGTAGTACTAAATTGCGGACAGGGGCCTCCTACGAGCAGTACTTC. Protein product: CASSTKLRTGASYEQYF.

This clone has just a few counts. The CDR3, as DNA: TGTGCCAGCAGTCCCCGACAGTTCGAATCCTACGAGCAGTACTTC. Translated, it gives CASSPRQFESYEQYF. J is TRBJ2-7 and V is TRBV28, with D tentatively TRBD1 (5 bases). CDR1 and CDR2 (germline): MDHEN, SYDVKM. Trimming cost V 5 bases and J 1 base, with 15 bases left between them. The CDR3 loop spans 15 amino acids.

This clone has ten or more counts. The rearrangement joins TRBV6-5 to TRBJ2-7, with D perhaps TRBD1 or TRBD2 (6 bases each). CDR3 length: 16 amino acids. V was trimmed by 4 bases and J by 3 bases, leaving 19 bases between them. CDR1 is MNHEY, CDR2 SVGAGI, per germline. The CDR3 loop is CASSFSSWGANYEQYF. The CDR3 DNA reads TGTGCCAGCAGTTTTAGTAGTTGGGGGGCTAACTACGAGCAGTACTTC.

The chain couples TRBV28 to TRBJ2-2; TRBD2 aligns across 9 bases. Germline CDR1 reads MDHEN; CDR2 reads SYDVKM. J was trimmed by 7 bases and V by 2 bases; bases with no gene match: 5. The CDR3 consists of 15 residues. CDR3 bases: TGTGCCAGCAGTTTAGAAGCGGGGGGTGGCGGGGAGCTGTTTTTT. Translating gives CASSLEAGGGGELFF.

This chain uses TRBV9 with TRBJ2-7; D is perhaps TRBD2 (6 bases). Germline V gives CDR1 SGDLS, CDR2 YYNGEE. Trimming removed 4 bases at V and 7 bases at J, with 24 bases between. There are 16 residues in the CDR3. The CDR3 loop reads CASSPHGSGTSEEQYF. In DNA form, the CDR3 reads TGTGCCAGCAGCCCCCATGGTAGCGGAACTTCAGAGGAGCAGTACTTC.

This clone was found many times. The chain employs TRBV19 and TRBJ2-3; the D gene is possibly TRBD2 (6 bases). CDR1 is LNHDA and CDR2 is SQIVND in the germline V gene (reference sequence). Trimming stripped 8 bases from V and 1 base from J, with 16 bases between. The CDR3 contains 15 residues. In DNA, the CDR3 is TGTGCCAGTTCCTTCGGGGGAGGTGGCACAGATACGCAGTATTTT. Its protein is CASSFGGGGTDTQYF.